A selection of T cell receptor beta chains follows, all from one sample in a study of cytomegalovirus exposure and HLA in healthy donors. Data came from immunoSEQ multiplex PCR; TCRdb stores just in-frame clones and leaves some out. The sample has about 190,000 clones, around 87% seen once. Sequencing input: PBMCs. Source of these receptors: a woman aged 18-35 years in good health and CMV-seronegative. Both conserved end residues are part of each CDR3. D genes are given only for firm matches. A clone size is listed for some rows: how often the clone was seen (once, few, many), or a class if it is expanded.

V gene,J gene,clone size,D gene,CDR3 protein,CDR3 DNA
TRBV5-1,TRBJ2-3,-,-,CASSLMRRGVASTDTQYF,TGCGCCAGCAGCTTGATGAGGCGGGGAGTTGCGAGCACAGATACGCAGTATTTT
TRBV7-3,TRBJ2-2,-,-,CASRKGANTGELFF,TGTGCCAGCAGGAAGGGGGCGAACACCGGGGAGCTGTTTTTT
TRBV7-2,TRBJ2-1,-,TRBD2,CASSSVAGGPQFF,TGTGCCAGCAGCTCGGTAGCGGGGGGGCCGCAGTTCTTC
TRBV29-1,TRBJ2-1,-,TRBD2,CSAPGTSGRAYPNEQFF,TGCAGCGCTCCTGGGACTAGCGGGAGGGCCTACCCCAATGAGCAGTTCTTC
TRBV30,TRBJ1-1,few,-,CAWIRGTMNTEAFF,TGTGCCTGGATAAGGGGGACGATGAACACTGAAGCTTTCTTT
TRBV18,TRBJ1-2,-,-,CASSPEGTLQGYTF,TGTGCCAGCTCACCGGAGGGAACCCTCCAGGGCTACACCTTC
TRBV4-3,TRBJ2-1,-,-,CASSQDSLYEQFF,TGCGCCAGCAGCCAAGATAGCCTCTATGAGCAGTTCTTC
TRBV28,TRBJ1-6,-,-,CASTIPMAPLHF,TGTGCCAGCACTATCCCAATGGCACCCCTCCACTTT
TRBV2,TRBJ1-6,-,-,CASSEDAGIYNSPLHF,TGTGCCAGCAGTGAAGATGCAGGGATCTATAATTCACCCCTCCACTTT
TRBV7-9,TRBJ2-1,once,-,CAIRYSNRVALGEQFF,TGTGCCATACGGTACTCCAACAGGGTTGCTCTAGGTGAGCAGTTCTTC